This TCR beta chain originates from a study of T-cell reconstitution after alpha-beta-depleted transplantation in children. This CDR3 has 13 amino acids. V was shortened by 4 bases and J by 4 bases, with 11 bases between the two germline ends. Per the germline V gene, CDR1 is SEHNR and CDR2 is FQNEAQ (reference sequence). Unique molecular identifiers were incorporated when the TCRbeta library was constructed. TCRdb reanalysed the PCR reads using MiXCR and keeps one entry per CDR3 protein. The data contain 700,000 to 850,000 distinct CDR3 sequences, 16% of them singletons. The sequences come from PBMCs, mostly from graft donor cells, collected 360 days after TCRalphabeta/CD19-depleted stem cell transplant. This chain connects TRBV7-9 to TRBJ2-7; TRBD2 is a possible D gene (5 bases). The receptor was derived from a male patient younger than 18 who had a stem cell transplant for acute lymphoblastic leukemia, so the T cells may come from the graft donor. CDR3 residues: CASSSRAEYEQYF. CDR3 in DNA: TGTGCCAGCAGCTCGCGGGCCGAGTACGAGCAGTACTTC.